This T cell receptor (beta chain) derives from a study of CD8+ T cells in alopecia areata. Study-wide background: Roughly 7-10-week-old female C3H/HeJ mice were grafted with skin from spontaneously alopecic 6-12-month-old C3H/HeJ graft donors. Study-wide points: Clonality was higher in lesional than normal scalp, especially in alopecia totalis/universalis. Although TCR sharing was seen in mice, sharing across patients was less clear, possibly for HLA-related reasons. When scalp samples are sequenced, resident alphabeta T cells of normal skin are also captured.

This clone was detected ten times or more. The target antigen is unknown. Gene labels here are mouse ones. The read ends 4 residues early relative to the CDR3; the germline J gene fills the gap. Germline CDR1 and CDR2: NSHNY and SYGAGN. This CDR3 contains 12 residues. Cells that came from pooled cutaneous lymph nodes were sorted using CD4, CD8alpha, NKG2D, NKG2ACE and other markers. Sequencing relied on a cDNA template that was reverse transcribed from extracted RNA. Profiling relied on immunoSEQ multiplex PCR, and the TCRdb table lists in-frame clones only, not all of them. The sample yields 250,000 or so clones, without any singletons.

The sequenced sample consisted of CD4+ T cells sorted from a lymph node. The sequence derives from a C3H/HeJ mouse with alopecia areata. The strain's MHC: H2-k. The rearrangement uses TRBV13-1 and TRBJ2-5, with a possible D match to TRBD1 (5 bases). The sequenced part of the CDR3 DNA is TGTGCCAGCAGTGCTACAGGAGAC. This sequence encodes CASSATGD. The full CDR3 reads CASSATGDTQYF.